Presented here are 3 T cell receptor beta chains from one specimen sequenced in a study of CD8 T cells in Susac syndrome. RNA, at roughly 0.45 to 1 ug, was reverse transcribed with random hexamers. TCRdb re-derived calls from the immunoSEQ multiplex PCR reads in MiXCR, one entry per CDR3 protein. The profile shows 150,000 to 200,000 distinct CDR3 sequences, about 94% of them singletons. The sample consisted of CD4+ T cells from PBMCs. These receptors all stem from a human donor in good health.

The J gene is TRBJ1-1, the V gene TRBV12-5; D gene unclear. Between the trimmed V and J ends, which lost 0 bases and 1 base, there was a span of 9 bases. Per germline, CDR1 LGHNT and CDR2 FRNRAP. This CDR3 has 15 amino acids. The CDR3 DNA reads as TGTGCTAGTGGTTTGGTATGGGAGGGGAACACTGAAGCTTTCTTT. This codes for CASGLVWEGNTEAFF.

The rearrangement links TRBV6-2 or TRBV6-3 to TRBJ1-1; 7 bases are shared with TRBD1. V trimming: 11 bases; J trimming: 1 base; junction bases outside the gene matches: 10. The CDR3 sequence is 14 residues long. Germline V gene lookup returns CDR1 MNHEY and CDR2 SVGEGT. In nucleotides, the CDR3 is TGTGCCGGTCGGACAGGAGCCCAGAACACTGAAGCTTTCTTT. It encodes CAGRTGAQNTEAFF.

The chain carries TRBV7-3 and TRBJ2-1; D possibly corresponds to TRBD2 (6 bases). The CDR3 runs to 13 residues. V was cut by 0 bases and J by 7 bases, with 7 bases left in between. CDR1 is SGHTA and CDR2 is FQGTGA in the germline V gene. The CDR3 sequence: CASSLTGGNEQFF. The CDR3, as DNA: TGTGCCAGCAGCTTAACTGGGGGGAATGAGCAGTTCTTC.